This T cell receptor (beta chain) is drawn from a study of beta chain features in type 1 diabetes. The overall study: Taken together, all samples contributed around 100,000,000 examined sorted cells.

Notes on this clone: Its cognate antigen is unknown.

Points from the study as a whole: Comparison showed that naive, central memory and Treg TCRB repertoires appeared more similar among patients than among healthy donors. More deletions and fewer insertions at VDJ junctions were seen in type 1 diabetes patients. Sequencing from cDNA could over-represent high-TCR-expressing cells. Shorter TCRB CDR3s, moderately but significantly so, were found in Type 1 diabetes patients in all four CD4+ subsets.

As every portion of the isolated RNA was reverse transcribed, the sequencing read expressed TCRB transcripts. Profiled with immunoSEQ multiplex PCR; TCRdb holds only in-frame clones, not every one. The repertoire includes hundreds of thousands of clones, around 15% of them detected once, and less than 0.04% sits in the top ten. This CDR3 comprises 13 residues. V gave up 5 bases and J gave up 3 bases; unmatched junction bases: 1. The germline gives CDR1 SGHTA, CDR2 FQGTGA. This chain joins TRBV7-3 and TRBJ1-5; 7 nucleotides align to TRBD1. The sequenced material came from naive CD4+ T cells from blood. The receptor comes from a man aged 18 to 29 with type 1 diabetes. The CDR3 protein is CASSTGVNQPQHF. The DNA for the CDR3 is TGTGCCAGCAGCACAGGGGTCAATCAGCCCCAGCATTTT. Full variable domain (rest looked up from reference TRBV7-3 and TRBJ1-5): GAGVSQTPSNKVTEKGKYVELRCDPISGHTALYWYRQSLGQGPEFLIYFQGTGAADDSGLPNDRFFAVRPEGSVSTLKIQRTERGDSAVYLCASSTGVNQPQHFGDGTRLSIL.